The 19 T cell receptor beta chains presented below share a single source sample, sequenced in a study of T cells in Graves' hyperthyroidism and ophthalmopathy. TCR beta CDR3 regions were amplified from RNA transcripts. Researchers ran a first-round RT-PCR on the TCR CDR3 using the HTBI primer set. TCRdb recomputed calls from the multiplex PCR reads with MiXCR, one row per CDR3 protein. The sample holds more than 500,000 distinct CDR3 sequences; around 42% are singletons and the top ten take around a fifth. The sample comprised peripheral blood or thyroid tissue (not recorded which). Every receptor here comes from an adult woman with Graves' disease, either hyperthyroidism or ophthalmopathy (not recorded which).

In this sample, this clonotype turned up many times. The CDR3 reads CASSPGPITEQYF. The CDR3 nucleotides read TGCGCCAGCAGCCCGGGACCGATCACCGAGCAGTACTTC. The chain is built from TRBV5-1 and TRBJ2-7, with D perhaps given as TRBD1 or TRBD2 (5 bases each). This CDR3 is 13 amino acids long. With 4 bases removed from V and 6 bases from J, the gap between germline ends came to 14 bases. Per the germline V gene, CDR1 is SGHRS and CDR2 is YFSETQ. Full variable domain (outside the CDR3, taken from reference TRBV5-1 and TRBJ2-7): KAGVTQTPRYLIKTRGQQVTLSCSPISGHRSVSWYQQTPGQGLQFLFEYFSETQRNKGNFPGRFSGRQFSNSRSEMNVSTLELGDSALYLCASSPGPITEQYFGPGTRLTVT.

This clonotype was counted ten times or more. CDR3: CSARLPFSGRDTGELFF. In nucleotides, the CDR3 is TGCAGTGCTAGACTTCCTTTTAGCGGGAGGGACACCGGGGAGCTGTTTTTT. The genes are TRBV20-1 and TRBJ2-2; TRBD2 matches 11 bases. Germline V gene lookup returns CDR1 DFQATT and CDR2 SNEGSKA (reference sequence). CDR3 length: 17 residues. V trimming: 2 bases; J trimming: 3 bases; junction bases outside the gene matches: 8.

The chain has TRBV29-1 and TRBJ2-7, with D possibly being TRBD1 or TRBD2 (5 bases each). The CDR3 has 15 amino acids. Trimming removed 1 base from V and 1 base from J, with 14 bases in between. Germline assignment: CDR1 SQVTM and CDR2 ANQGSEA. The CDR3 region has the DNA TGCAGCGTTGAAGGGGGACCCGCAGAGTCCTACGAGCAGTACTTC. The encoded protein is CSVEGGPAESYEQYF.

The chain is built from TRBV29-1 and TRBJ2-7; TRBD2 agrees at 7 bases. The CDR3 is 13 amino acids. From germline, CDR1 is SQVTM and CDR2 ANQGSEA. The trim removed 4 bases at V and 2 bases at J, leaving 5 bases unmatched. As DNA, the CDR3 is TGCAGCGTTGCTGCGGGAGCGACCTACGAGCAGTACTTC. Translation gives CSVAAGATYEQYF.

The table lists this clonotype with many counts. This sequence joins TRBV14 and TRBJ1-4; D call uncertain. Germline-derived CDR1 and CDR2 are SGHDN and FVKESK. Deletions cut 5 bases from V and 5 bases from J, with 12 bases between. CDR3 length: 14 residues. The CDR3 sequence: CASSSRAQNEKLFF. The CDR3 DNA follows: TGTGCCAGCAGCTCCCGGGCGCAAAATGAAAAACTGTTTTTT.

This clonotype was detected ten times or more. The CDR3 coding sequence is TGTGCCACCAAGTCCCACCGGAGGGGGGGCCGGGAGACCCAGTACTTC. Amino acid sequence: CATKSHRRGGRETQYF. This chain connects TRBV24-1 to TRBJ2-5; a weak D match, TRBD2 (7 bases). V was trimmed by 8 bases and J by 5 bases, leaving 23 bases between them. In germline, CDR1 is KGHDR, CDR2 SFDVKD. This CDR3 contains 16 residues.

This clonotype was observed at least ten times. The V and J genes are TRBV20-1 and TRBJ2-5, with D perhaps matching TRBD2 (6 bases). V lost 0 bases, J lost 5 bases, and 31 bases lay in between. CDR3 length: 20 residues. The V gene's germline CDR1 is DFQATT and CDR2 SNEGSKA (reference sequence). The CDR3 DNA reads TGCAGTGCTAGAGATCGGAGGGGTAAGACTTCGCCGACTTTAGAGGAGACCCAGTACTTC. Its protein is CSARDRRGKTSPTLEETQYF.

V is TRBV10-3 and J is TRBJ2-5; D unclear. From germline, CDR1 is ENHRY and CDR2 SYGVKD. V gave up 0 bases and J gave up 4 bases, with 18 bases separating them. The CDR3 runs to 17 residues. The CDR3 spells CAISESTIAGSRETQYF. For the CDR3, the DNA is TGTGCCATCAGTGAGTCGACAATAGCAGGTTCGAGAGAGACCCAGTACTTC.

The rearrangement links TRBV29-1 to TRBJ1-3; D remains ambiguous. Germline V lookup: CDR1 SQVTM, CDR2 ANQGSEA. The V end was cut by 7 bases, the J end by 4 bases, with 8 bases between. The CDR3 consists of 11 residues. In nucleotides, the CDR3 is TGCAGCGGGGATGTGGGAAACACCATATATTTT. Its protein is CSGDVGNTIYF.

The rearrangement links TRBV15 to TRBJ1-1; D is ambiguous. The V gene lost 4 bases and the J gene lost 2 bases, with 14 bases spanning the gap. CDR3 length: 15 residues. From germline, CDR1 is LNHNV and CDR2 YYDKDF (reference sequence). This CDR3 reads CATSTFVSSNTEAFF. The CDR3 coding sequence is TGTGCCACCAGCACCTTCGTGTCCAGTAACACTGAAGCTTTCTTT.

The chain combines TRBV29-1 with TRBJ2-2; no clear D gene. V was pared by 5 bases and J by 7 bases, with 5 bases between. Germline lookup yields CDR1 SQVTM and CDR2 ANQGSEA. The CDR3 is 10 amino acids. The CDR3 region is CSVLDGELFF. The CDR3 nucleotides are TGCAGCGTTCTTGACGGGGAGCTGTTTTTT.

The sample holds one count of this clonotype. The chain recombines TRBV5-1 with TRBJ1-1, with TRBD1 matching over 8 bases. The CDR3 runs to 15 residues. V was clipped by 4 bases and J by 5 bases; unmatched bases: 10. In germline, CDR1 is SGHRS, CDR2 YFSETQ. Here the CDR3 reads CASSVGQARGTEAFF. The DNA of the CDR3 is TGCGCCAGCAGCGTGGGACAGGCCCGCGGAACTGAAGCTTTCTTT.

About this clonotype itself: At one end, the junction sequence differs from germline, possibly due to a read error. The chain recombines TRBV7-6 with TRBJ2-7, with D perhaps TRBD1 (6 bases). The germline V gene has CDR1 SGHVS and CDR2 FNYEAQ. The CDR3 is 13 amino acids. CDR3 nucleotide sequence: TGTGCCAGCATACCCCGGGACACCGACGAGCTGTACTTC. Its protein is CASIPRDTDELYF. Full variable domain (outside the CDR3, taken from reference TRBV7-6 and TRBJ2-7): GAGVSQSPRYKVTKRGQDVALRCDPISGHVSLYWYRQALGQGPEFLTYFNYEAQQDKSGLPNDRFSAERPEGSISTLTIQRTEQRDSAMYRCASIPRDTDELYFGPGTRLTVT.

This clonotype was picked up many times. The genes are TRBV5-6 and TRBJ1-1, with 10 bases aligning to TRBD1. V lost 3 bases to trimming and J lost 4 bases; unmatched junction nucleotides: 0. The CDR3 spans 13 residues. The germline gives CDR1 SGHDT, CDR2 YYEEEE. CDR3 sequence: CASSWDRGTEAFF. The CDR3 nucleotides read TGTGCCAGCAGCTGGGACAGGGGCACTGAAGCTTTCTTT.

Concerning this clonotype itself: A much bigger clone sits one base away, suggesting this may be a read error. The chain recombines TRBV5-1 with TRBJ1-1; 7 nucleotides align to TRBD1. Germline loops: CDR1 SGHRS, CDR2 YFSETQ. The CDR3 length is 14 residues. After removal of 2 bases from V and 4 bases from J, the junction contained 5 bases not matched to a gene. The CDR3 DNA reads as TGCGCCAGCAGCTTTGACAGGGAGAGCACTGAAGCTTTCTTT. Translating it yields CASSFDRESTEAFF. Supplemented by reference TRBV5-1 and TRBJ1-1, the full variable domain reads KAGVTQTPRYLIKTRGQQVTLSCSPISGHRSVSWYQQTPGQGLQFLFEYFSETQRNKGNFPGRFSGRQFSNSRSEMNVSTLELGDSALYLCASSFDRESTEAFFGQGTRLTVV.

There are many counts of this clonotype. The chain joins TRBV12-3 or TRBV12-4 to TRBJ2-2, with D tentatively TRBD1 (5 bases). The CDR3 sequence is 15 residues long. V lost 6 bases, J lost 0 bases, and 11 bases lay in between. The CDR3 nucleotides are TGTGCCAGCAGGAATCAGGGATCGAACACCGGGGAGCTGTTTTTT. This translates into CASRNQGSNTGELFF.

This clonotype was seen just once. V and J are TRBV29-1 and TRBJ2-5, with 8 bases that match TRBD2. Germline V gives CDR1 SQVTM, CDR2 ANQGSEA. The junction had 9 bases not matched to a gene; V was cut back by 1 base and J by 2 bases. The CDR3 consists of 16 residues. The CDR3 nucleotides are TGCAGCGTTGAAGCCATACTAGCGGAGCTACAAGAGACCCAGTACTTC. Its translation: CSVEAILAELQETQYF.

This clonotype was recorded many times. This chain connects TRBV12-3 or TRBV12-4 to TRBJ1-2; D is perhaps TRBD1 (6 bases). Trimming pared 3 bases from V and 8 bases from J, leaving 13 bases between. The CDR3 is made up of 13 amino acids. The CDR3 DNA reads as TGTGCCAGCAGTTTCCCCGGGGGCTCCGGCTACACCTTC. Protein sequence: CASSFPGGSGYTF.

This clonotype was counted at least ten times. The gene calls are TRBV19 and TRBJ1-5, with D uncertain. The V gene's germline CDR1 is LNHDA and CDR2 SQIVND (reference sequence). V gave up 3 bases and J gave up 4 bases, with 13 bases separating them. The CDR3 covers 15 residues. CDR3 sequence: CASSIGGRVNQPQHF. The CDR3 DNA is TGTGCCAGTAGTATCGGAGGGCGCGTTAATCAGCCCCAGCATTTT.